The clone carrying this T cell receptor beta chain was picked up a small number of times. Antigen: not known. TCRdb reprocessed the RT-PCR reads via MiXCR and lists one record per CDR3 protein. The sample has around 480,000 distinct CDR3 sequences, roughly 11% seen once. This CDR3 spans 16 amino acids. The V and J ends lost 4 bases and 5 bases, in that order; junction bases with no gene match: 6. Germline V gene data show CDR1 as KGHDR and CDR2 as SFDVKD. The data were taken from a study of response to subunit inactivated influenza vaccine. Findings and caveats of the study: After each seasonal influenza vaccination, few new T cells are recruited, the authors suggested.

Sequenced material: PBMCs from blood, taken about 6 weeks after vaccination. The TCR sequence derives from a man between 45 and 60 years old who received an inactivated influenza vaccine. V usage is TRBV24-1 and J usage is TRBJ2-1; TRBD2 aligns across 11 bases. In nucleotides, the CDR3 is TGTGCCACCAGTGAGTACGGGACTAGCGGAAACAATGAGCAGTTCTTC. Translating it yields CATSEYGTSGNNEQFF.